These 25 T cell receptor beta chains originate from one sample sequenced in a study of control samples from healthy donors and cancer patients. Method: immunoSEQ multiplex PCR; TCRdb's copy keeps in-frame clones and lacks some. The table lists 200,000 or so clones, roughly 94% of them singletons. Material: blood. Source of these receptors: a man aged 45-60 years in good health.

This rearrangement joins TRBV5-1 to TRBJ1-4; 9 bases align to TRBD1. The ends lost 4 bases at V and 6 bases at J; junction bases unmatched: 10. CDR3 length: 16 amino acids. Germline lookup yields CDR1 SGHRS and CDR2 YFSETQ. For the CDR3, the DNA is TGCGCCAGCAGCCGAACAGGGGGCTTCATAGATGAAAAACTGTTTTTT. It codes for CASSRTGGFIDEKLFF.

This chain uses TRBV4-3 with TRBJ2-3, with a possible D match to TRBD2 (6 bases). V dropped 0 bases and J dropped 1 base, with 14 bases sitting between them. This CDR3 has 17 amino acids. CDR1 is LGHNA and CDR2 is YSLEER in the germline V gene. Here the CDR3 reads CASSQDPGASRTDTQYF. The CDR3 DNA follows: TGCGCCAGCAGCCAAGATCCGGGAGCTAGCCGCACAGATACGCAGTATTTT.

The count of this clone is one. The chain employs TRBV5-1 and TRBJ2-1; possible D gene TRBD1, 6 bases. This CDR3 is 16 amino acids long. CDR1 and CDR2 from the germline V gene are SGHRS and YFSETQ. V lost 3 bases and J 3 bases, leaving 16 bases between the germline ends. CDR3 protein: CASSSFRGSGYNEQFF. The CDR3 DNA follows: TGCGCCAGCAGCTCTTTCAGGGGCTCCGGCTACAATGAGCAGTTCTTC.

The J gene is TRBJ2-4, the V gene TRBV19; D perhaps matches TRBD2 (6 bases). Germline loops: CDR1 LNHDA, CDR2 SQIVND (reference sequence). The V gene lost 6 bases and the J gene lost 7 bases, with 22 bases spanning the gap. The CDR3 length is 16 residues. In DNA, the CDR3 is TGTGCCAGTAGCCCCCCACCGGGACCCCGGGGGAACATTCAGTACTTC. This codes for CASSPPPGPRGNIQYF.

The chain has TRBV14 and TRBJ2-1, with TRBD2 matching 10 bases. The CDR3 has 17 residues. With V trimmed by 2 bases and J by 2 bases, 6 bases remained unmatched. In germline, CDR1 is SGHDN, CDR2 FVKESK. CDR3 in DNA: TGTGCCAGCAGCCAACCTCTAAGCGGGGGGGCCTACAATGAGCAGTTCTTC. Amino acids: CASSQPLSGGAYNEQFF. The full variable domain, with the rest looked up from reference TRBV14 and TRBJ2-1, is EAGVTQFPSHSVIEKGQTVTLRCDPISGHDNLYWYRRVMGKEIKFLLHFVKESKQDESGMPNNRFLAERTGGTYSTLKVQPAELEDSGVYFCASSQPLSGGAYNEQFFGPGTRLTVL.

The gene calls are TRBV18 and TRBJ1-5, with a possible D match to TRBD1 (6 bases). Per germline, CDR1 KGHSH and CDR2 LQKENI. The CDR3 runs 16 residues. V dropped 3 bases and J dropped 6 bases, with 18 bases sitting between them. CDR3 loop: CASSPNYHGGGQPQHF. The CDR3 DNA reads TGTGCCAGCTCACCCAATTACCACGGGGGCGGTCAGCCCCAGCATTTT.

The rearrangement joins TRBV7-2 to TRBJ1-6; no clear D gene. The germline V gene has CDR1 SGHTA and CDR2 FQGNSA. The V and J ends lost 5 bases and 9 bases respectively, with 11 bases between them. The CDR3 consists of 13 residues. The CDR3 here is CASSPPLGSPLHF. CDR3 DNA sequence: TGTGCCAGCAGCCCACCTCTGGGTTCACCCCTCCACTTT.

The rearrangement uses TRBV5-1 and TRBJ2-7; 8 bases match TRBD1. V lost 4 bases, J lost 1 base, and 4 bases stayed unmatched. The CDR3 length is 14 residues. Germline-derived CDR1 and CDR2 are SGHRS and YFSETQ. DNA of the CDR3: TGCGCCAGCAGCCCCGGACAGGGATCCTACGAGCAGTACTTC. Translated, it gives CASSPGQGSYEQYF.

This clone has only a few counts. This chain's CDR3 is CASSRIATDTQYF. The CDR3 DNA reads as TGTGCCAGCAGCCGGATAGCGACAGATACGCAGTATTTT. The chain couples TRBV7-3 to TRBJ2-3; tentatively, D is TRBD2 (5 bases). V lost 5 bases and J lost 3, with 9 bases in between. Germline V CDR1 and CDR2: SGHTA, FQGTGA. This CDR3 has 13 residues.

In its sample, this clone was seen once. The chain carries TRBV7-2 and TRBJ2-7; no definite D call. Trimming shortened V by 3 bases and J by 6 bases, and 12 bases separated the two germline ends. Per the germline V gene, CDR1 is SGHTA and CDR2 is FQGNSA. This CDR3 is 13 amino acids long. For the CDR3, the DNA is TGTGCCAGCAGCTTGGGATTAGCCCCCGAGCAGTACTTC. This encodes CASSLGLAPEQYF. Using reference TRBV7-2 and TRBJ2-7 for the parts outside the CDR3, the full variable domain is GAGVSQSPSNKVTEKGKDVELRCDPISGHTALYWYRQSLGQGLEFLIYFQGNSAPDKSGLPSDRFSAERTGGSVSTLTIQRTQQEDSAVYLCASSLGLAPEQYFGPGTRLTVT.

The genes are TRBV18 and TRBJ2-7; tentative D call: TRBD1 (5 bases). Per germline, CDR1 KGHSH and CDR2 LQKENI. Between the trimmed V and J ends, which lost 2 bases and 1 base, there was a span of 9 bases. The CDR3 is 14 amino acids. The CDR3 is CASSPMGLSYEQYV. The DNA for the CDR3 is TGTGCCAGCTCACCAATGGGGCTATCCTACGAGCAGTACGTC.

For the CDR3, the DNA is TGTGCCAGCAGCAGGACAGGGTCTGGAAACACCATATATTTT. Protein sequence: CASSRTGSGNTIYF. The V call is TRBV7-2, the J call TRBJ1-3, with 8 bases lining up with TRBD1. Trimming took 5 bases from V and 1 from J; bases not matched to a gene: 1. Germline V gives CDR1 SGHTA, CDR2 FQGNSA. The CDR3 covers 14 residues.

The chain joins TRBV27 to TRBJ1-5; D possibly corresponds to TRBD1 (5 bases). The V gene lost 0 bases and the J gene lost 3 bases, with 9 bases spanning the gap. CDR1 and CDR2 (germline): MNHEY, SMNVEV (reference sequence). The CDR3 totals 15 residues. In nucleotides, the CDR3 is TGTGCCAGCAGTTTATCGAGCAGGGTCAATCAGCCCCAGCATTTT. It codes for CASSLSSRVNQPQHF.

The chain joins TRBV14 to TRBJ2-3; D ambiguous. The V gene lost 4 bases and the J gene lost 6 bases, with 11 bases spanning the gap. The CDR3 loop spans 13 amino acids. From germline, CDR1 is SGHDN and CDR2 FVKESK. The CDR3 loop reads CASSLPTRDTQYF. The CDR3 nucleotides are TGTGCCAGCAGCCTACCCACTCGGGATACGCAGTATTTT.

CDR3: CASSAMTVSYEQYF. DNA of the CDR3: TGTGCCAGCAGCGCCATGACAGTCTCCTACGAGCAGTACTTC. The chain carries TRBV5-8 and TRBJ2-7; possibly TRBD1 for D (5 bases). CDR1 and CDR2 (germline): SGHTS, YDEGEE. Trimming took off 4 bases at V and 0 bases at J, with 11 bases between the two ends. The CDR3 consists of 14 residues. The full variable domain, in which reference TRBV5-8 and TRBJ2-7 provide the parts outside the CDR3, is EAGVTQSPTHLIKTRGQQATLRCSPISGHTSVYWYQQALGLGLQFLLWYDEGEERNRGNFPPRFSGRQFPNYSSELNVNALELEDSALYLCASSAMTVSYEQYFGPGTRLTVT.

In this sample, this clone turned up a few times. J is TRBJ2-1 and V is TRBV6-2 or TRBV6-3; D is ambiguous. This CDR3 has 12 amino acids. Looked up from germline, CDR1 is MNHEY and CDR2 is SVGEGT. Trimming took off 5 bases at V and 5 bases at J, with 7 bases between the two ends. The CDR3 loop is CASSPSDNEQFF. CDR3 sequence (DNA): TGTGCCAGCAGTCCCTCTGACAATGAGCAGTTCTTC.

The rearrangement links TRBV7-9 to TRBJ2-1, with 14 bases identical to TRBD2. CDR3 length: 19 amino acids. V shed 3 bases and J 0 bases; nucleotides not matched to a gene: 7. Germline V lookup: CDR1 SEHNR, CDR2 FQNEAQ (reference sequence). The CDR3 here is CASSFKGLAGVSSYNEQFF. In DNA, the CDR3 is TGTGCCAGCAGCTTTAAGGGACTAGCGGGGGTCAGCTCCTACAATGAGCAGTTCTTC.

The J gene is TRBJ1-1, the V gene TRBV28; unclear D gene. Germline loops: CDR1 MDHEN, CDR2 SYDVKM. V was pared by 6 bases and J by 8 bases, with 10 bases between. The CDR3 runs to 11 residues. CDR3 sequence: CASSPNGEAFF. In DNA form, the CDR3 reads TGTGCCAGCAGCCCGAATGGGGAAGCTTTCTTT.

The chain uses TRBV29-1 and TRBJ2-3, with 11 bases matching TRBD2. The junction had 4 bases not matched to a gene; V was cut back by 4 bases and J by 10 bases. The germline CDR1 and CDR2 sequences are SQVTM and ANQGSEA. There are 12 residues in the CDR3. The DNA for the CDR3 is TGCAGCGTTGTACTAGCGGGGGATCCGCAGTATTTT. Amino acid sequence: CSVVLAGDPQYF.

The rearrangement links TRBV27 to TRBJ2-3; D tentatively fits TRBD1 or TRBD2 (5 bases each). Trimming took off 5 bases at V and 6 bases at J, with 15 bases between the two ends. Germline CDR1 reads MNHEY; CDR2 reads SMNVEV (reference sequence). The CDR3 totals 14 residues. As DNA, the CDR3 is TGTGCCAGCAGTCTAAGCCCCGGGACCGATACGCAGTATTTT. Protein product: CASSLSPGTDTQYF.

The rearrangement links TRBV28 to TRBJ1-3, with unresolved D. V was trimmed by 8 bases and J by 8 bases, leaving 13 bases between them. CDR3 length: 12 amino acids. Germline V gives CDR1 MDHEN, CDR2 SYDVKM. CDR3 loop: CASGRTWYTIYF. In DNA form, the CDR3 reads TGTGCCAGCGGCCGGACTTGGTACACCATATATTTT.

CDR3 sequence reads: CASSQLRGPGEKLFF. Here the CDR3 DNA reads TGTGCCAGCAGCCAGTTGAGGGGGCCGGGGGAAAAACTGTTTTTT. The chain uses TRBV3-1 (or the pseudogene TRBV3-2) and TRBJ1-4, with 7 bases fitting TRBD1. There are 15 residues in the CDR3. Germline V gene lookup returns CDR1 LGHDT and CDR2 YNNKEL (reference sequence). With V trimmed by 3 bases and J by 8 bases, 9 bases remained unmatched.

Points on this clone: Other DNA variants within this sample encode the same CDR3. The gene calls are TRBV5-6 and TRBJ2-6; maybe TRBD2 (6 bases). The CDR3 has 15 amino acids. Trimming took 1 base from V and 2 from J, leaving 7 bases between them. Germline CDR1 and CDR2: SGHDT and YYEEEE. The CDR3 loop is CASSLWGAGANVLTF. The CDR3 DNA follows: TGTGCCAGCAGCTTGTGGGGGGCTGGGGCCAACGTCCTGACTTTC.

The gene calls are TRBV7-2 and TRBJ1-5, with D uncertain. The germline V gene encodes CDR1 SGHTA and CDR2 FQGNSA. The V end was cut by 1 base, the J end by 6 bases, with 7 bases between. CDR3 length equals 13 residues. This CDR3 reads CASSLDWVQPQHF. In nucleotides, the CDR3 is TGTGCCAGCAGCTTAGATTGGGTTCAGCCCCAGCATTTT.

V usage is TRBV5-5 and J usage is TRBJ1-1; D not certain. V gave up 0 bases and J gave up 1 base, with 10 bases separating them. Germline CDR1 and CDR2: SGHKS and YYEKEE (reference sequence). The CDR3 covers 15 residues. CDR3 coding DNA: TGTGCCAGCAGCTTGGGGGCGGTCAGGAACACTGAAGCTTTCTTT. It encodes CASSLGAVRNTEAFF.